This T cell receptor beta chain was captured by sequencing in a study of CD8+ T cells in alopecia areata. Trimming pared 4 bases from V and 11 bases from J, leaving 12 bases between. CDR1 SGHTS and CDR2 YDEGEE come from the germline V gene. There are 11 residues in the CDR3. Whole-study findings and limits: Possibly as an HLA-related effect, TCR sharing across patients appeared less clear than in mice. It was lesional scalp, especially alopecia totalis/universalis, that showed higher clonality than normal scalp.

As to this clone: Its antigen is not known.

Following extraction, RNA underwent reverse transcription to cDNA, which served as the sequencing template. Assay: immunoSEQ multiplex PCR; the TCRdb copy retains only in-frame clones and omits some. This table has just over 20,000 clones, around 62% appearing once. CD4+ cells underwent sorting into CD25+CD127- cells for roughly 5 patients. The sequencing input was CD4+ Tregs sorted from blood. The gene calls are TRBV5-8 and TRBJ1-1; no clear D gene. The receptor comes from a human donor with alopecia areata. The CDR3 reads CASSPGPAAFF. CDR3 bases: TGTGCCAGCAGCCCCGGCCCAGCGGCTTTCTTT.